These T cell receptor beta chains were read from a single sample in a study of cytomegalovirus exposure and HLA in healthy donors. Sequencing used immunoSEQ multiplex PCR; TCRdb keeps in-frame clones, though not all of them. This repertoire shows some 130,000 clones, 60% to 80% found once; its top ten account for roughly 1%. Sequenced sample: PBMCs. The receptors were sampled from a woman in her fifties or sixties in good health and CMV-seronegative. CDR3s include the opening cysteine and the closing phenylalanine or tryptophan. The D gene is left open where the match is weak. Only part of the rows carry a size: once, few, many, or a class if the clone is expanded.

D | J | V | size | DNA | CDR3
TRBD2 | TRBJ2-7 | TRBV5-1 | - | TGCGCCAGCAGCTTTAGCGGGGGGAGCTCCTACGAGCAGTACTTC | CASSFSGGSSYEQYF
TRBD1 | TRBJ2-1 | TRBV5-1 | - | TGCGCCAGCAGCTTTAGGGACAGGGGGGGGCAAGAGCAGTTCTTC | CASSFRDRGGQEQFF
TRBD1 | TRBJ2-7 | TRBV5-1 | - | TGCGCCAGCAGCCCTGGACAGGGGGCTTTGTACGAGCAGTACTTC | CASSPGQGALYEQYF
- | TRBJ2-2 | TRBV4-2 | - | TGTGCCAGCAGCCAACTCGGGTCCAGAAACACCGGGGAGCTGTTTTTT | CASSQLGSRNTGELFF
- | TRBJ2-7 | TRBV28 | - | TGTGCCAGCAGTCTAGGAACCCAGGGCGACGAGCAGTACTTC | CASSLGTQGDEQYF
TRBD2 | TRBJ2-7 | TRBV30 | - | TGTGCCTGGAGTGGCCAGCCGGGACTAGCGTCCCACGAGCAGTACTTC | CAWSGQPGLASHEQYF
- | TRBJ2-4 | TRBV7-6 | once | TGTGCCAGCAGCTTAGCGTCACAGGGAAGTTCCAAGTACTTC | CASSLASQGSSKYF
- | TRBJ1-4 | TRBV15 | - | TGTGCCACCAGCAGAATACAGGGTAATGAAAAACTGTTTTTT | CATSRIQGNEKLFF
TRBD2 | TRBJ2-1 | TRBV5-1 | - | TGCGCCAGCAGCGGACTAGCGGGGGCAAGGGGTGAGCAGTTCTTC | CASSGLAGARGEQFF
TRBD1 | TRBJ1-2 | TRBV7-8 | - | TGTGCCAGCAGCTTAGCTACGACAGGGCTCTATGGCTACACCTTC | CASSLATTGLYGYTF
TRBD1 | TRBJ1-5 | TRBV5-1 | few | TGCGCCAGCAGTCGGACAGGGGATCAGCCCCAGCATTTT | CASSRTGDQPQHF
- | TRBJ1-3 | TRBV7-9 | - | TGTGCCAGCAGCTTAGCGGCTGGTCAGGGTTTCTCTGGAAACACCATATATTTT | CASSLAAGQGFSGNTIYF
TRBD1 | TRBJ2-7 | TRBV10-3 | - | TGTGCCATCAGTGAGCCGGGACAGGGGGATTACGAGCAGTACTTC | CAISEPGQGDYEQYF
- | TRBJ2-7 | TRBV5-6 | - | TGTGCCAGCAGCTGGGGTCCGGGCGGGTACGAGCAGTACTTC | CASSWGPGGYEQYF
TRBD1 | TRBJ2-7 | TRBV28 | - | TGTGCCAGCACCTTGCGAGGGACAGGGGGAGGAGAGCAGTACTTC | CASTLRGTGGGEQYF
- | TRBJ1-1 | TRBV19 | - | TGTGCCAGTAGTATAGTAGGTCGGGGGAACACTGAAGCTTTCTTT | CASSIVGRGNTEAFF
TRBD2 | TRBJ2-5 | TRBV5-1 | - | TGCGCCAGCAGCCCGCTTTACGGGAGGGATCTGGAGACCCAGTACTTC | CASSPLYGRDLETQYF
TRBD1 | TRBJ2-1 | TRBV6-5 | - | TGTGCCAGCAGTTCGCGGGACAGGGGTTACAATGAGCAGTTCTTC | CASSSRDRGYNEQFF
- | TRBJ2-6 | TRBV10-3 | - | TGTGCCATCAGTGGACAGGTCGGGCCTGGGGCCAACGTCCTGACTTTC | CAISGQVGPGANVLTF
TRBD1 | TRBJ1-2 | TRBV19 | once | TGTGCCAGTAGTCGACCGGGACAGCCATATGGCTACACCTTC | CASSRPGQPYGYTF
- | TRBJ1-2 | TRBV18 | few | TGTGCCAGCTCACCACCTCCGGGGAATCATGGCTACACCTTC | CASSPPPGNHGYTF
- | TRBJ1-4 | TRBV27 | few | TGTGCCAGCAGTCCTGCCTCCCTAGCAACTAATGAAAAACTGTTTTTT | CASSPASLATNEKLFF
- | TRBJ1-2 | TRBV20-1 | - | TGCAGTGCGGGGGGGAACTATGGCTACACCTTC | CSAGGNYGYTF
- | TRBJ2-7 | TRBV4-2 | - | TGTGCCAGCAGCCAAGATATAGCGGACCTGACCTACGAGCAGTACTTC | CASSQDIADLTYEQYF
- | TRBJ1-4 | TRBV21-1 | - | TGTGCCAGCAGCAAGGCATCACAGGGGACGGCAACTAATGAAAAACTGTTTTTT | CASSKASQGTATNEKLFF
- | TRBJ2-7 | TRBV28 | few | TGTGCCAGCAGCTTCGACAGCTACGAGCAGTACTTC | CASSFDSYEQYF
TRBD1 | TRBJ1-4 | TRBV29-1 | - | TGCAGCGCCACGGGGACAGCAAATGAAAAACTGTTTTTT | CSATGTANEKLFF
TRBD2 | TRBJ2-2 | TRBV5-1 | once | TGCGCCAGCAGGCGGGAGGATCGAGACACCGGGGAGCTGTTTTTT | CASRREDRDTGELFF
TRBD1 | TRBJ1-1 | TRBV30 | - | TGTGCCTGGAGTGTAACGACAGGGCGTACTGAAGCTTTCTTT | CAWSVTTGRTEAFF
TRBD2 | TRBJ2-7 | TRBV5-1 | - | TGCGCCAGCAAGGCGGGAGGGCCTGGTGGGCAGTACTTC | CASKAGGPGGQYF
TRBD1 | TRBJ1-1 | TRBV7-3 | - | TGTGCCAGCAGCTCACAGGTCACAGGGGGCACTGAAGCTTTCTTT | CASSSQVTGGTEAFF